These 23 T cell receptor beta chains came from one sample sequenced in a study of blood T cell repertoires in COVID-19. TCRdb's copy holds only in-frame clones and misses some; the assay was immunoSEQ multiplex PCR. Here the sample spans about 98,000 clones, about nine tenths being singletons. Sequencing was carried out using peripheral blood. The receptor source for this set is a woman aged 45 to 65 with COVID-19, enrolled during active disease.

This clone was observed once. J is TRBJ1-5 and V is TRBV2; D might be TRBD1 (6 bases). The CDR3 spans 19 residues. Germline V gene lookup returns CDR1 SNHLY and CDR2 FYNNEI. Trimming pared 2 bases from V and 2 bases from J, leaving 22 bases between. The CDR3 loop reads CASSERLTFQGYGNQPQHF. CDR3 nucleotides: TGTGCCAGCAGTGAAAGGCTTACTTTCCAGGGGTATGGCAATCAGCCCCAGCATTTT. The variable domain in full, completed from reference TRBV2 and TRBJ1-5, reads EPEVTQTPSHQVTQMGQEVILRCVPISNHLYFYWYRQILGQKVEFLVSFYNNEISEKSEIFDDQFSVERPDGSNFTLKIRSTKLEDSAMYFCASSERLTFQGYGNQPQHFGDGTRLSIL.

This chain connects TRBV6-5 to TRBJ1-3; TRBD1 aligns across 8 bases. CDR3 size: 15 residues. Unmatched junction bases numbered 3, after V lost 4 bases and J lost 1 base. Germline values: CDR1 MNHEY, CDR2 SVGAGI. CDR3 in DNA: TGTGCCAGCAGTTGGACAGGGCTGTCTGGAAACACCATATATTTT. This translates into CASSWTGLSGNTIYF.

V is TRBV6-6 and J is TRBJ2-7; TRBD1 might be the D (6 bases). The V end lost 0 bases, the J end lost 2 bases, and 14 bases lay between the germline ends. The CDR3 length is 16 residues. Germline V gene data show CDR1 as MNHNY and CDR2 as SVGAGI (reference sequence). CDR3 loop: CASSYSARGPTYEQYF. The CDR3 nucleotides are TGTGCCAGCAGTTACTCTGCCAGGGGCCCCACCTACGAGCAGTACTTC.

The chain uses TRBV7-6 and TRBJ2-7; perhaps TRBD1 as D (6 bases). Trimming removed 5 bases from V and 0 bases from J, with 14 bases in between. Germline CDR1 reads SGHVS; CDR2 reads FNYEAQ. CDR3 size: 15 residues. The CDR3 sequence: CASSHPGQSSYEQYF. The CDR3 DNA sequence: TGTGCCAGCAGCCACCCGGGACAAAGCTCCTACGAGCAGTACTTC.

V gene TRBV25-1 combines with J gene TRBJ2-2, with D perhaps TRBD1 (6 bases). The CDR3 has 14 amino acids. CDR1 MGHDK and CDR2 SYGVNS come from the germline V gene. The V and J ends lost 3 bases and 1 base respectively, with 6 bases between them. CDR3 residues: CASSDRGNTGELFF. For the CDR3, the DNA is TGTGCCAGCAGTGACAGGGGGAACACCGGGGAGCTGTTTTTT.

The V gene is TRBV24-1, the J gene TRBJ2-3; 7 bases align to TRBD1. This CDR3 is built from 15 residues. Germline V lookup: CDR1 KGHDR, CDR2 SFDVKD. V was clipped by 2 bases and J by 4 bases; unmatched bases: 5. This chain's CDR3 is CATSDSYRGSDTQYF. The CDR3 coding sequence is TGTGCCACCAGTGATTCATACAGGGGTTCAGATACGCAGTATTTT.

The chain has TRBV30 and TRBJ1-5, with D uncertain. Germline V lookup: CDR1 GTSNPN, CDR2 SVGIG (reference sequence). Trimming pared 2 bases from V and 0 bases from J, leaving 11 bases between. CDR3 length equals 15 residues. The CDR3 nucleotides are TGTGCCTGGAGTTATGGGGAGGATAGCAATCAGCCCCAGCATTTT. It yields the protein CAWSYGEDSNQPQHF. Full variable domain (outside the CDR3, taken from reference TRBV30 and TRBJ1-5): SQTIHQWPATLVQPVGSPLSLECTVEGTSNPNLYWYRQAAGRGLQLLFYSVGIGQISSEVPQNLSASRPQDRQFILSSKKLLLSDSGFYLCAWSYGEDSNQPQHFGDGTRLSIL.

This chain uses TRBV7-2 with TRBJ2-1; 10 nucleotides line up with TRBD1. This CDR3 is built from 15 residues. V lost 3 bases to trimming and J lost 7 bases; unmatched junction nucleotides: 6. Germline V gives CDR1 SGHTA, CDR2 FQGNSA. In nucleotides, the CDR3 is TGTGCCAGCAGCTTCTGGGACAGGGGTTTGAATGAGCAGTTCTTC. Translated, it gives CASSFWDRGLNEQFF.

This clone was counted only a few times. The rearrangement joins TRBV7-2 to TRBJ2-7; 8 nucleotides agree with TRBD1. There are 15 residues in the CDR3. The V gene's germline CDR1 is SGHTA and CDR2 FQGNSA. The junction had 8 bases not matched to a gene; V was cut back by 5 bases and J by 2 bases. CDR3 sequence: CASSPKGTGPYEQYF. CDR3 DNA sequence: TGTGCCAGCAGCCCCAAGGGGACAGGCCCCTACGAGCAGTACTTC.

The V gene is TRBV18, the J gene TRBJ1-2, with 7 bases identical to TRBD1. The CDR3 extends over 15 amino acids. Germline values: CDR1 KGHSH, CDR2 LQKENI. Trimming cost V 6 bases and J 0 bases; bases outside gene matches: 7. CDR3 nucleotide sequence: TGTGCCAGCTCGCCGGACAGGAACCCTAACTATGGCTACACCTTC. Amino acid sequence: CASSPDRNPNYGYTF. The full variable domain, with the rest looked up from reference TRBV18 and TRBJ1-2, is NAGVMQNPRHLVRRRGQEARLRCSPMKGHSHVYWYRQLPEEGLKFMVYLQKENIIDESGMPKERFSAEFPKEGPSILRIQQVVRGDSAAYFCASSPDRNPNYGYTFGSGTRLTVV.

This clone occurred a few times. The chain recombines TRBV9 with TRBJ2-1; 8 bases are shared with TRBD2. The CDR3 runs to 18 residues. The V gene's germline CDR1 is SGDLS and CDR2 YYNGEE. The V and J ends lost 2 bases and 0 bases, in that order; junction bases with no gene match: 10. CDR3 sequence reads: CASSVSGGGPSSYNEQFF. CDR3 coding DNA: TGTGCCAGCAGCGTCTCAGGCGGGGGGCCGAGCTCCTACAATGAGCAGTTCTTC.

The J gene is TRBJ2-3, the V gene TRBV7-2; D gene ambiguous. This CDR3 is built from 12 residues. Looked up from germline, CDR1 is SGHTA and CDR2 is FQGNSA. V was pared by 3 bases and J by 2 bases, with 3 bases between. The CDR3 nucleotides read TGTGCCAGCAGCTTTTACACAGATACGCAGTATTTT. Residues: CASSFYTDTQYF.

J is TRBJ2-3 and V is TRBV5-1; TRBD2 agrees at 9 bases. CDR3 length equals 18 residues. CDR1 SGHRS and CDR2 YFSETQ come from the germline V gene. Trimming took 7 bases from V and 0 from J; bases not matched to a gene: 15. The DNA for the CDR3 is TGCGCCAGCGGAACCGGGAGTAGCGGGGGCCGAAGCACAGATACGCAGTATTTT. Its protein is CASGTGSSGGRSTDTQYF. Combining the CDR3 with reference TRBV5-1 and TRBJ2-3 gives the whole variable domain KAGVTQTPRYLIKTRGQQVTLSCSPISGHRSVSWYQQTPGQGLQFLFEYFSETQRNKGNFPGRFSGRQFSNSRSEMNVSTLELGDSALYLCASGTGSSGGRSTDTQYFGPGTRLTVL.

The chain joins TRBV13 to TRBJ1-3; tentative D call: TRBD1 (5 bases). This CDR3 has 16 residues. Germline-derived CDR1 and CDR2 are PRHDT and FYEKMQ (reference sequence). Trimming removed 3 bases from V and 1 base from J, with 13 bases in between. The CDR3 spells CASSFGGAGSGNTIYF. The CDR3 nucleotides are TGTGCCAGCAGCTTCGGGGGTGCGGGGTCTGGAAACACCATATATTTT. Drawing the rest from reference TRBV13 and TRBJ1-3, the complete variable domain is AAGVIQSPRHLIKEKRETATLKCYPIPRHDTVYWYQQGPGQDPQFLISFYEKMQSDKGSIPDRFSAQQFSDYHSELNMSSLELGDSALYFCASSFGGAGSGNTIYFGEGSWLTVV.

The chain uses TRBV3-1 (or the pseudogene TRBV3-2) and TRBJ1-4; no reliable D call. Trimming left V 1 base short and J 5 bases short, with 8 bases between. The CDR3 runs 14 residues. The germline V gene has CDR1 LGHDT and CDR2 YNNKEL (reference sequence). The CDR3: CASSQGQYNEKLFF. Here the CDR3 DNA reads TGTGCCAGCAGCCAAGGGCAGTACAATGAAAAACTGTTTTTT.

The V gene is TRBV4-1, the J gene TRBJ2-7; the D is unclear. The CDR3 is 14 residues long. Germline V gene sequence: CDR1 MGHRA, CDR2 YSYEKL. Trimming cost V 0 bases and J 6 bases, with 12 bases left between them. The chain's CDR3 is CASSQDLGSGEQYF. The CDR3 DNA reads TGCGCCAGCAGCCAAGATTTGGGTTCGGGCGAGCAGTACTTC.

The rearrangement joins TRBV5-1 to TRBJ2-7, with D perhaps TRBD2 (6 bases). This CDR3 has 13 residues. In germline, CDR1 is SGHRS, CDR2 YFSETQ. Trimming removed 4 bases at V and 4 bases at J, with 12 bases between. The DNA for the CDR3 is TGCGCCAGCAGCCCCATGGGGGGATACGAGCAGTACTTC. The encoded protein is CASSPMGGYEQYF.

The rearrangement uses TRBV21-1 and TRBJ2-1; the D segment call TRBD2 is taken from the table without a DNA check. TRBV21-1 has pseudogene status. The CDR3 has 19 residues. CDR3 nucleotide sequence: TGTGCCAGCAGCAAAAGAGGCATCACGTCCAGCGAAGACTACAATGAGCAGTTCTTC. Its translation is CASSKRGITSSEDYNEQFF.

CDR3 nucleotides: TGTGCCAGCGCCCCCTCTGCAGGGTTAGGCTACACCTTC. Its protein product is CASAPSAGLGYTF. The rearrangement uses TRBV6-6 and TRBJ1-2, with D tentatively TRBD1 (5 bases). The germline gives CDR1 MNHNY, CDR2 SVGAGI (reference sequence). This CDR3 has 13 amino acids. Trimming left V 8 bases short and J 8 bases short, with 18 bases between.

In this sample, this clone turned up once. The chain uses TRBV13 and TRBJ1-2; possibly TRBD1 for D (6 bases). Between the trimmed V and J ends, which lost 4 bases and 1 base, there was a span of 7 bases. The CDR3 totals 13 residues. From germline, CDR1 is PRHDT and CDR2 FYEKMQ (reference sequence). The CDR3 DNA sequence: TGTGCCAGCAGCTACAGGGTTAACTATGGCTACACCTTC. Translating gives CASSYRVNYGYTF.

The chain has TRBV18 and TRBJ2-7; 7 nucleotides align to TRBD1. The V gene end was trimmed by 0 bases and the J gene end by 4 bases; junction bases not matched to a gene: 15. Germline V CDR1 and CDR2: KGHSH, LQKENI. The CDR3 length is 18 residues. The CDR3 nucleotides are TGTGCCAGCTCACCACCGATTGCCCCAGGGGGATACAGATACGAGCAGTACTTC. This translates into CASSPPIAPGGYRYEQYF.

As DNA, the CDR3 is TGTGCCAGTGACACAGGGGACTCTGGAAACACCATATATTTT. As protein: CASDTGDSGNTIYF. The genes are TRBV19 and TRBJ1-3; TRBD1 agrees at 7 bases. This CDR3 region has 14 residues. Germline V CDR1 and CDR2: LNHDA, SQIVND (reference sequence). J was trimmed by 0 bases and V by 8 bases; bases with no gene match: 4.

This chain connects TRBV14 to TRBJ1-2; possible D gene TRBD1, 6 bases. V was clipped by 4 bases and J by 8 bases, with 11 bases between them. The CDR3 is 12 residues long. CDR1 is SGHDN, CDR2 FVKESK, per germline. The CDR3 reads CASSLQGYGYTF. The CDR3 DNA sequence: TGTGCCAGCAGCCTACAGGGTTACGGCTACACCTTC.